The T cell receptor (beta chain) under discussion was sequenced for a study of cytomegalovirus exposure and HLA in healthy donors listed by TCRdb under 2017. Notes on the research overall: An earlier analysis of about 560 of the donors reported approximately 280 Gb of sequence data and 95 million to 130 million unique TCR beta sequences obtained from 150 million to 200 million T cells. An early release that covered 640 HLA-typed donors contained around 330 gigabases of sequencing data and 70 million to 100 million unique TCR sequences. Of the approximately 400 genotyped donors, 81% fell in the genetic ancestry cluster associated with self-reported Caucasian donors. The study aimed to test whether cataloging public T cell receptors could reveal signatures of past pathogen exposure. Using immunosequencing, the study profiled T cell repertoires from around 680 subjects and related those repertoires to cytomegalovirus serostatus. A separate validation cohort of over 95 different subjects was used in addition to the roughly 670-subject first cohort. High-throughput TCR immunosequencing, statistical association of individual TCRs with disease status, and machine learning were combined to predict cytomegalovirus infection status. To study patterns of TCR occurrence, a later analysis re-analyzed previously published TCR beta repertoires from 550 to 800 donors and added high-resolution HLA genotyping. Rather than using new phenotypic data, the later analysis identified candidate immune exposures from TCR beta sequences and from how often those sequences occurred across donors. An earlier analysis of roughly 600 of the donors used high-throughput TCR beta sequencing to judge whether each TCR beta V gene segment behaved as functional or pseudogenic. Alongside the repertoire data, information on donor age, sex, ethnicity and CMV serostatus was compiled. A later genetic analysis used genome-wide SNP genotypes for about 60% of the roughly 700 donors, treating that subset as a discovery cohort. All discovery cohort repertoires had been generated using a single sequencing platform. HLA typing covered class I and class II loci at four-digit resolution. The number of typed donors differed by locus: about 620-630 for A, B, C, DRB1 and DQB1; approximately 530 for DQA1; 606 for DPA1; and about 470 for DPB1. Five DR-DQ haplotypes were treated as single units for association and clustering because of strong linkage in the cohort. Among almost 400 genotyped donors of the cohort, an average of approximately 240,000 unique TCR beta nucleotide sequences were sequenced per donor, roughly 20% of them non-productive. Results and caveats for the whole study, not just this receptor: The presence/absence analyses assumed that sequencing depth was roughly uniform across donors, and that assumption may not be true. When HLA alleles, especially DR and DQ, strongly co-occurred, TCR associations were difficult to assign to individual alleles. A later analysis found that most CMV-associated TCR beta chains appeared HLA-restricted, with HLA associations seemingly driven largely by CMV exposure. A few of the identified cytomegalovirus-associated TCR beta chains were confirmed in vitro to be specific for cytomegalovirus antigens. In a later analysis, HLA-associated TCR beta chains were found to be more clonally expanded and to have lower generation probabilities than equally common non-associated chains. A further reported finding was that TCR beta sequences accurately predicted the HLA-A and HLA-B alleles for most subjects in the first cohort. Broadly in line with IMGT annotations, most TCR beta V segments showed up in productive rearrangements about 90% or about 30% of the time in an earlier analysis of under 700 of the donors. The earlier analysis of 587 of the donors excluded approximately 17 rarely observed V segments, including chromosome 9 orphons, because counts were too low. In the study, about 150 TCR beta chains were listed as associated with cytomegalovirus. In a later analysis, TCR association rates were found to vary across HLA loci, with the most associated TCRs seen for DRB1 alleles and the fewest for HLA-C alleles. Most TCR sequences were seen in very few donors, while some public TCRs were found in many individuals. A later genetic analysis associated a missense DCLRE1C variant with V-gene and J-gene trimming of TCR beta chains, and an independent cohort replicated the association. Linkage disequilibrium might explain the correlated functional status among segregating V segments, but an unknown experimental factor could not be ruled out. At a false discovery rate of 0.05, a later analysis linked 16,000 or so TCR beta sequences to specific HLA alleles. The classifier was reported to diagnose cytomegalovirus status with high specificity and sensitivity in both the original and validation cohorts. Because some donors lacked HLA typing at each locus, the association tests relied only on the typed subset. A later analysis reported that several top co-occurrence clusters appeared linked to parvovirus B19, influenza, CMV and Epstein-Barr virus. This cohort had only TCR beta chains sequenced, and the lack of alpha or paired-chain data limited which features could be detected. The authors suggested that the approach could potentially be generalized to other disease states and immunological phenotypes. The only immune exposure information available for the cohort was CMV serostatus. The sequencing pipeline was judged likely to have produced a cluster of highly shared sequence variants as a technical artifact. A later genetic analysis reported fewer N-insertions in productive TCRs among donors in an Asian-associated ancestry cluster than the roughly 690-donor mean.

This clone showed up just a few times. What this receptor recognizes is not known. The sample holds no much larger clone one base away, and base qualities are not on file. The cohort consisted of approximately 690 healthy bone marrow donors. At the time of sampling, every cohort member was nominally healthy, though immune exposures that went unrecorded were likely present. The donor tested CMV seropositive, placing the donor among the 290 or so seropositive members of the cohort. A peripheral blood sample was provided by each donor, and peripheral blood mononuclear cells were used for TCR beta sequencing. Genomic DNA was extracted from the blood cell samples with the Qiagen DNeasy Blood Extraction Kit. To prepare the library, the immunoSEQ multiplex PCR assay was applied. A mixture of 60 forward primers for TCR Vbeta segments and 13 reverse primers for TCR Jbeta segments was used in the multiplex PCR. The CDR3 region of rearranged TCR beta genes was amplified from genomic DNA with a multiplex PCR assay. The amplified TCR beta libraries were sequenced on the Illumina HiSeq System as 87-base-pair reads. The authors' pipeline ran thus. A later analysis tallied around 87 million unique TCR beta chains across the 550 to 850 repertoires, and approximately 12 million of those chains were shared by two or more donors. Raw reads were error-corrected and collapsed into unique sequences with a nearest-neighbor algorithm that merged closely related sequences to remove PCR and sequencing errors. Alignment of CDR3 sequences to IMGT reference sequences was used to assign V, D and J gene segments. For a sequence to be retained, a match of at least six nucleotides to both a V gene segment and a J gene segment was required. A rearrangement counted as productive if the CDR3 had no stop codons and remained in frame with V and J, and every other rearrangement counted as non-productive. CDR3 was defined by IMGT convention, running from the second conserved V-encoded cysteine to the conserved J-encoded phenylalanine. The earlier analysis of 450 to 750 of the donors excluded any sequence lacking an unambiguous match to a single V gene segment. An earlier analysis of almost 600 of the donors classified V segments as functional when productive rearrangements were above 56.7% and as segregating when the standard deviation between donors was above 5%. A statistical classification framework was built for diagnosing cytomegalovirus status from the catalog of TCR beta chain sequences. In a later analysis, TCR nucleotide sequences were compared against IMGT/GENE-DB human TR gene sequences so that V and J genes could be assigned. A later analysis assigned CDR3 sequences and most-parsimonious VDJ recombination scenarios with the TCRdist pipeline. In a later analysis, each TCR beta chain was defined by its CDR3 amino acid sequence together with its V-gene family, and reads lacking a unique V-gene family were excluded. As a way to deal with suspected cross-contamination and a sequencing artifact, a later analysis dropped hundreds of nucleotide sequences that were highly shared and had low generation probability. For each public chain, a later analysis derived a clonal expansion index from normalized ranks of inferred template counts within each repertoire. In a later analysis, generation probabilities were computed with a VDJ recombination model fitted to out-of-frame rearrangements, and the resulting probabilities were checked against IGoR. In a later analysis, hypergeometric tests were used to score TCR-TCR, TCR-HLA and TCR-CMV co-occurrence, with a repertoire-size bias correction applied to TCR pairs. A later analysis estimated false discovery rates by permuting HLA or CMV assignments 20 times. In a later analysis, co-occurring TCRs were grouped using DBSCAN, with TCRdist sequence similarity added in when clustering inside HLA-allele-positive subsets. For co-occurrence clustering, repertoires with fewer than 30,000 or more than 120,000 public chains were excluded, along with five repertoires with anomalous nucleotide sharing. TCRdb obtained this table from immuneACCESS and retained in-frame rearrangements with V and J assigned. These tables miss some clones; where compared with another copy, unresolved V genes account for less than half of the shortfall, and the remainder is unexplained. Clone size and the V and J calls come from that table; the DNA yielded D and trimming. The sample table shows over 150,000 clones, and roughly 83% are seen once. In total, the top ten clones hold approximately 7.7% of the sample.

This sequence originates from a young man in good health and CMV-seropositive. Sequenced input: PBMCs.

CDR3 reads: CASSSGEGGTDTQYF. In nucleotides, the sequence is TGTGCCAGCAGCTCGGGGGAGGGAGGTACAGATACGCAGTATTTT. In this chain, TRBV13 is recombined with TRBJ2-3, with 7 middle bases fitting TRBD2. Its CDR3 holds 15 amino acids, cysteine through phenylalanine. CDR3 DNA is the only sequence kept; it has 45 bases, read in frame from the first base. Based on the germline V gene (reference sequence), the CDR1 and CDR2 sequences are PRHDT and FYEKMQ. Trimming removed 4 bases from V and 3 bases from J; the gene matches leave 7 bases unexplained.